Given below is one T cell receptor (beta chain) in context. As handled by the study authors: By means of reference gene primer amplification, nucleated cell counts were estimated. Here immunoSEQ multiplex PCR was the method, and the copy in TCRdb shows in-frame clones only, minus some. V and J calls and clone size are given by that table; D and trimming were obtained from the DNA. The sample includes 200,000 or so clones, roughly 80% of them seen just once. Trimming took 1 base from V and 8 from J, leaving 6 bases between them. This CDR3 has 12 residues. Germline-derived CDR1 and CDR2 are SGHAT and FQNNGV. The sample originates from a study of blood T cell repertoires in COVID-19. In the study overall: PBMCs, B-cell-depleted T cells, or T cells provided the cDNA or gDNA that made up the material.

This receptor was identified in a woman at least 80 years old with COVID-19, enrolled during active disease. The V gene is TRBV11-2, the J gene TRBJ2-1; TRBD2 might be the D (5 bases). Sequenced sample: peripheral blood. This CDR3 is CASSLAGYEQFF. The CDR3 nucleotides read TGTGCCAGCAGCTTAGCGGGATATGAGCAGTTCTTC.